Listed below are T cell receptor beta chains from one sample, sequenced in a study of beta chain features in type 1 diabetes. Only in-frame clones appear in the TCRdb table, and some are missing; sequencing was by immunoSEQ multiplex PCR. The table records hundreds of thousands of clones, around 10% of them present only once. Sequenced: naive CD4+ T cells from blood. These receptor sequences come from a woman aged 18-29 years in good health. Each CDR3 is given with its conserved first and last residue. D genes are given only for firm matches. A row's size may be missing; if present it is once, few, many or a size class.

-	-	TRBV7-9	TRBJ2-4	CASSPPDRKNIQYF	TGTGCCAGCAGCCCCCCGGACAGAAAAAACATTCAGTACTTC
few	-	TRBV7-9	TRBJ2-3	CASSLSGSTDTQYF	TGTGCCAGCAGCTTATCCGGGAGTACAGATACGCAGTATTTT
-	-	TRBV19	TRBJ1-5	CASRPQGNQPQHF	TGTGCCAGTAGGCCACAGGGCAATCAGCCCCAGCATTTT
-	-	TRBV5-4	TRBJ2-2	CASSLLQGNTGELFF	TGTGCCAGCAGCTTACTACAGGGTAACACCGGGGAGCTGTTTTTT
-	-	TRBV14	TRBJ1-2	CASSPARGKGYGYTF	TGTGCCAGCAGCCCCGCCCGGGGGAAAGGCTATGGCTACACCTTC
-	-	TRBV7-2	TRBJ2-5	CASSAQRQDIQETQYF	TGTGCCAGCAGCGCTCAGCGGCAGGATATCCAAGAGACCCAGTACTTC
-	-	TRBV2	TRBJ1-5	CASREPNQPQHF	TGTGCCAGCCGGGAACCCAATCAGCCCCAGCATTTT
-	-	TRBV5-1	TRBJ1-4	CASSLEEGEKLFF	TGCGCCAGCAGCTTGGAAGAGGGTGAAAAACTGTTTTTT
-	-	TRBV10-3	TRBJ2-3	CAISESADSDTQYF	TGTGCCATCAGTGAGTCGGCGGATTCAGATACGCAGTATTTT
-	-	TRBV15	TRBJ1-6	CATSRDLGGKGSPLHF	TGTGCCACCAGCAGAGATCTTGGGGGGAAGGGTTCACCCCTCCACTTT
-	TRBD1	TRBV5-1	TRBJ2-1	CASSFRDSSYNEQFF	TGCGCCAGCAGCTTTCGGGACAGCTCCTACAATGAGCAGTTCTTC
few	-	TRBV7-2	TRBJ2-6	CALGERAGANVLTF	TGTGCGTTAGGAGAGAGGGCTGGGGCCAACGTCCTGACTTTC
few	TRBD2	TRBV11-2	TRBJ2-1	CASSILSGNYNEQFF	TGTGCCAGCAGCATCCTTAGCGGGAACTACAATGAGCAGTTCTTC
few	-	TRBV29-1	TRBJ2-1	CSVEDQVTSAQFF	TGCAGCGTTGAAGATCAGGTCACAAGTGCCCAGTTCTTC
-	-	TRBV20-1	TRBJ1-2	CSARVRQGYTF	TGCAGTGCTAGAGTCCGGCAGGGCTACACCTTC
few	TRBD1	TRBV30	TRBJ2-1	CAWSVTGGKGNEQFF	TGTGCCTGGAGTGTCACAGGGGGCAAGGGCAATGAGCAGTTCTTC
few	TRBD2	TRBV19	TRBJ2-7	CASSTVAGVYEQYF	TGTGCCAGTAGTACCGTAGCGGGAGTCTACGAGCAGTACTTC
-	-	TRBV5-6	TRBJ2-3	CASSSIRVEDTQYF	TGTGCCAGCAGCTCAATACGGGTAGAAGATACGCAGTATTTT
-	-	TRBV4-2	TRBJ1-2	CASSQAGAGYTF	TGTGCCAGCAGCCAAGCCGGGGCCGGCTACACCTTC
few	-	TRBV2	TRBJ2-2	CASRRGGTQNTGELFF	TGTGCCAGCAGGCGAGGAGGGACTCAGAACACCGGGGAGCTGTTTTTT
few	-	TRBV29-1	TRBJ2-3	CSVVPPTGPDTQYF	TGCAGCGTTGTGCCCCCAACAGGCCCAGATACGCAGTATTTT
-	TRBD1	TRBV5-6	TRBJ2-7	CASSGTGQFHEQYF	TGTGCCAGCAGCGGTACGGGACAGTTTCACGAGCAGTACTTC
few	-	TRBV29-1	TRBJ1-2	CSVSPGGFSGYTF	TGCAGCGTTTCCCCGGGGGGCTTCTCTGGCTACACCTTC
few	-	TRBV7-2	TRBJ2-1	CASSQARVEQFF	TGTGCCAGCAGCCAAGCTCGTGTTGAGCAGTTCTTC
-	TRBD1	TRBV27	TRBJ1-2	CASSPTGSNGYTF	TGTGCCAGCAGTCCGACAGGGTCGAACGGCTACACCTTC
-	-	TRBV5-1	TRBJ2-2	CASSFSGDTGELFF	TGCGCCAGCAGCTTTTCGGGAGACACCGGGGAGCTGTTTTTT
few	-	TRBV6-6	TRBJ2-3	CAAGTAGTDTQYF	TGTGCCGCCGGGACTGCCGGCACAGATACGCAGTATTTT
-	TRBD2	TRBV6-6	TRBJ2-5	CASSYWGGETQYF	TGTGCCAGCAGCTACTGGGGGGGAGAGACCCAGTACTTC
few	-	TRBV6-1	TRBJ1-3	CASRYRGNTIYF	TGTGCCAGCAGGTATAGAGGAAACACCATATATTTT